This is a list of T cell receptor beta chains from one sample in a study of OX40 agonist ivuxolimab in advanced cancers. TCRdb keeps only in-frame clones here, not all; method: immunoSEQ multiplex PCR. The sample yields fewer than 70,000 clones, around 90% seen once. Here the sequenced sample was CD4+ or CD8+ T cells sorted from blood, taken in a trial of the OX40 agonist ivuxolimab. The receptors were gathered from an adult with an advanced solid tumor such as melanoma, head and neck, liver or kidney cancer. Each CDR3 is given with its conserved first and last residue. The order of the fields is V gene, clone size, J gene, CDR3 protein. Not every row has a clone size; where given, it reads once, few, many or a size class.

>TRBV4-3|-|TRBJ2-7
CASSQERQEATYEQYF
>TRBV28|-|TRBJ2-4
CASSGRRGRVSKNIQYF
>TRBV9|once|TRBJ2-2
CASSVTRQYTGELFF
>TRBV11-2|-|TRBJ2-7
CASSRQGYEQYF
>TRBV5-1|-|TRBJ2-3
CASSLGASFGDTQYF
>TRBV19|-|TRBJ2-1
CASSTRTVSREQFF
>TRBV11-3|-|TRBJ2-5
CASSLVQQETQYF
>TRBV19|-|TRBJ2-1
CASSIPDRTYNEQFF
>TRBV15|-|TRBJ2-7
CATSHEITSGSYEQYF
>TRBV27|once|TRBJ2-2
CASRLAGGFGGAGELFF
>TRBV5-1|-|TRBJ2-7
CASSLGTSGPYEQYF
>TRBV11-3|-|TRBJ2-4
CASSLPRF
>TRBV7-9|-|TRBJ2-7
CASSGGRGGLVVYEQYF
>TRBV5-1|-|TRBJ2-5
CASRAFGLAGVGELQETQYF
>TRBV6-5|-|TRBJ2-5
CASRLQGSGETQYF
>TRBV10-1|few|TRBJ2-2
CASSELRTSVGGELFF
>TRBV7-2|once|TRBJ2-7
CASSSGLAGGPSEQYF
>TRBV20-1|-|TRBJ2-5
CSASGKETQYF
>TRBV18|-|TRBJ2-6
CASSPISGQNSGANVLTF
>TRBV23-1|-|TRBJ2-1
CASSLRLAESYNEQFF
>TRBV6-5|-|TRBJ2-7
CASSLSGTGIDEQYF
>TRBV19|-|TRBJ2-1
CASTFDGASGNPGEQFF
>TRBV6-5|-|TRBJ2-7
CASSSTGGNYEQYF
>TRBV9|-|TRBJ1-3
CASSPTASSGNTIYF
>TRBV10-1|once|TRBJ2-7
CAGRDRGTSSYEQYF
>TRBV10-1|-|TRBJ1-2
CASSPVQSRKTYGYTF
>TRBV18|-|TRBJ2-7
CASSPVGWGGREQYF
>TRBV27|few|TRBJ1-2
CASSRTGSGGYTF
>TRBV10-3|-|TRBJ1-2
CAIGGTEHRGYTF
>TRBV5-1|-|TRBJ1-5
CASHVPWGNNQPQHF
>TRBV7-2|-|TRBJ2-7
CASSSGLGEQYF
>TRBV7-6|-|TRBJ2-2
CASSLVGGLHTGELFF
>TRBV21-1|few|TRBJ2-1
CASSKGTGLAPNEQFF
>TRBV6-1|-|TRBJ1-3
CASSDETGGRNTIYF
>TRBV19|-|TRBJ1-4
CASISQFNEKLFF
>TRBV6-1|once|TRBJ1-1
CASSVAGVGLEAFF
>TRBV10-3|-|TRBJ2-7
CAISDRDRGPDEQYF
>TRBV11-3|-|TRBJ2-3
CASSLARGDTQYF
>TRBV6-5|once|TRBJ1-5
CASSYDRNNQPQHF
>TRBV27|-|TRBJ2-7
CASSLVAGAYEQYF
>TRBV9|-|TRBJ1-4
CASSAGRGITNEKLFF
>TRBV6-5|-|TRBJ1-4
CASSEIRQAKSNF
>TRBV5-1|-|TRBJ1-4
CASSLEGTANEKLFF
>TRBV7-7|-|TRBJ2-5
CASSPEREVWETQYF
>TRBV7-9|-|TRBJ1-1
CASSLGDRPNTEAFF
>TRBV25-1|-|TRBJ1-1
CASSDVRGAEAFF
>TRBV5-1|-|TRBJ2-3
CASSYAPGLAGAPGVTDTQYF
>TRBV9|few|TRBJ2-5
CASSPRADQETQYF
>TRBV19|-|TRBJ1-6
CASSTGSAGSPLHF
>TRBV7-6|-|TRBJ2-1
CASSLGGLAGDVSYNEQFF
>TRBV6-6|-|TRBJ2-2
CASSRTGIGELFF
>TRBV4-1|once|TRBJ2-1
CASSQDGTRADEQFF